Below are 13 T cell receptor beta chains sequenced from a single sample in a study of Graves' ophthalmopathy and Graves' hyperthyroidism. Amplifying from RNA transcripts, the study obtained TCR beta CDR3 regions. Second-round multiplex PCR followed a first-round RT-PCR using HTBI primers. One entry per CDR3 protein, called by TCRdb with MiXCR from the multiplex PCR reads. The sample holds 450,000 or so distinct CDR3 sequences, around 14% seen once. Specimen: blood. The source of these receptors is a woman aged 25-40 years with Graves' ophthalmopathy.

This clonotype was seen repeatedly, ten times or more. This chain joins TRBV7-2 and TRBJ2-5; D is perhaps TRBD1 or TRBD2 (5 bases each). Germline V gives CDR1 SGHTA, CDR2 FQGNSA. The V gene lost 2 bases and the J gene lost 7 bases, with 14 bases spanning the gap. The CDR3 contains 14 residues. CDR3 sequence reads: CASSLNRLGGTQYF. The CDR3 nucleotides read TGTGCCAGCAGCTTAAACAGGCTAGGAGGGACCCAGTACTTC.

This clonotype was found many times. The chain recombines TRBV6-1 with TRBJ2-7, with D unclear. The germline V gene encodes CDR1 MNHNS and CDR2 SASEGT. The CDR3 spans 14 residues. The V gene lost 6 bases and the J gene lost 0 bases, with 12 bases spanning the gap. CDR3 residues: CASSPSHPSYEQYF. CDR3 DNA: TGTGCCAGCAGCCCCTCTCACCCCTCCTACGAGCAGTACTTC.

This clonotype was counted ten times or more. One end of the junction is discordant with germline, which a read error may explain. V is TRBV2 and J is TRBJ1-3, with D perhaps matching TRBD1 (6 bases). In germline, CDR1 is SNHLY, CDR2 FYNNEI. This CDR3 spans 13 amino acids. The CDR3 loop is CAGSGTSGNTIYF. The CDR3 DNA sequence: TGTGCCGGCAGCGGGACATCAGGAAACACCATATATTTT.

This clonotype was recorded at least ten times. The DNA for the CDR3 is TGTGCCAGCAGCGTCGGAAGGGGGCTTACGGGCTACACCTTC. Translation gives CASSVGRGLTGYTF. This chain connects TRBV9 to TRBJ1-2; TRBD1 agrees at 7 bases. The CDR3 sequence is 14 residues long. V was pared by 2 bases and J by 8 bases, with 9 bases of the junction left unmatched. Germline V lookup: CDR1 SGDLS, CDR2 YYNGEE.

The sample holds many counts of this clonotype. The DNA for the CDR3 is TGTGCCAGTAGTAGTGCTAGCGGGACCTACGAGCAGTACTTC. Protein: CASSSASGTYEQYF. This sequence joins TRBV19 and TRBJ2-7, with TRBD2 identical over 9 bases. The CDR3 length is 14 residues. V lost 4 bases, J lost 2 bases, and 3 bases stayed unmatched. Per germline, CDR1 LNHDA and CDR2 SQIVND (reference sequence).

The chain has TRBV6-1 and TRBJ2-1, with TRBD2 identical over 10 bases. The V gene's germline CDR1 is MNHNS and CDR2 SASEGT. This CDR3 region has 15 residues. V trimming: 6 bases; J trimming: 7 bases; junction bases outside the gene matches: 9. The chain's CDR3 is CASRKSGGAGNEQFF. The CDR3 DNA follows: TGTGCCAGCAGAAAAAGCGGGGGGGCCGGGAATGAGCAGTTCTTC.

In this sample, this clonotype turned up a few times. The CDR3 loop reads CASSLVTGSNTGELFF. DNA for the CDR3: TGTGCCAGCAGCTTAGTCACGGGCTCGAACACCGGGGAGCTGTTTTTT. The chain has TRBV11-2 and TRBJ2-2, with D unclear. The CDR3 contains 16 residues. The V gene lost 1 base and the J gene lost 0 bases, with 9 bases spanning the gap. The germline gives CDR1 SGHAT, CDR2 FQNNGV.

Ten or more counts support this clonotype. The CDR3 is CASSLEAQGGTGELFF. The CDR3 coding sequence is TGTGCCAGCAGCTTAGAAGCGCAGGGGGGCACCGGGGAGCTGTTTTTT. This chain joins TRBV11-2 and TRBJ2-2, with D perhaps matching TRBD1 (7 bases). V was shortened by 0 bases and J by 4 bases, with 12 bases between the two germline ends. The germline V gene has CDR1 SGHAT and CDR2 FQNNGV. This CDR3 comprises 16 residues.

The chain links TRBV28 to TRBJ2-4; D is undetermined. V lost 4 bases to trimming and J lost 14 bases, with 12 bases between them. Germline CDR1 is MDHEN and CDR2 is SYDVKM. The CDR3 totals 11 residues. The DNA of the CDR3 is TGTGCCAGCAGTTCGAAAGAGACCAAGTACTTC. It specifies CASSSKETKYF.

This clonotype was counted ten times or more. The rearrangement links TRBV12-3 or TRBV12-4 to TRBJ1-3, with TRBD1 identical over 9 bases. Unmatched junction bases numbered 6, after V lost 5 bases and J lost 10 bases. The CDR3 is 13 amino acids. CDR3 protein: CASSLGQGKTIYF. CDR3 nucleotide sequence: TGTGCCAGCAGTCTAGGACAGGGGAAGACCATATATTTT.

At least ten counts were recorded for this clonotype. The CDR3 protein is CASSRVRGGNQPQHF. CDR3 nucleotides: TGCGCCAGCAGTCGGGTTCGGGGGGGCAATCAGCCCCAGCATTTT. The chain uses TRBV4-1 and TRBJ1-5, with D possibly matching TRBD1 (5 bases). Per germline, CDR1 MGHRA and CDR2 YSYEKL. Trimming pared 6 bases from V and 2 bases from J, leaving 14 bases between. The CDR3 is 15 amino acids.

Many counts were recorded for this clonotype. The chain uses TRBV30 and TRBJ1-1; 7 nucleotides agree with TRBD1. The CDR3 sequence is 15 residues long. Germline CDR1 GTSNPN, CDR2 SVGIG (reference sequence). V gave up 0 bases and J gave up 0 bases; unmatched junction bases: 4. CDR3 amino acids: CAWSVKGQLNTEAFF. The CDR3 region has the DNA TGTGCCTGGAGTGTAAAGGGACAGTTGAACACTGAAGCTTTCTTT.

The V call is TRBV18, the J call TRBJ2-2; D call uncertain. Germline values: CDR1 KGHSH, CDR2 LQKENI. CDR3 length: 13 amino acids. V lost 3 bases, J lost 7 bases, and 9 bases lay in between. CDR3 coding DNA: TGTGCCAGCTCACCTGTTAAGGACGGGGAGCTGTTTTTT. This encodes CASSPVKDGELFF.